The T cell receptor beta chain described here comes from a study of cytomegalovirus exposure and HLA in healthy donors (dated by TCRdb to the late 2010s). Turning to the overall study: In an earlier analysis of some 610 of the donors, 250 to 350 Gb of sequence data and 90 million to 120 million unique TCR beta sequences from roughly 190 million T cells were reported. An early release covering about 600 HLA-typed donors comprised about 300 gigabases of sequencing data and approximately 80 million unique TCR sequences. Of the roughly 420 genotyped donors, 75% to 85% were placed in the genetic ancestry cluster associated with self-reported Caucasian donors. The study aimed to test whether signatures of past pathogen exposure could be identified by cataloging public T cell receptors. The T cell repertoires of several hundred subjects were profiled by immunosequencing and related to cytomegalovirus serostatus. In addition to the first cohort of around 670 subjects, a separate validation cohort of under 150 different subjects was used. To predict cytomegalovirus infection status, the study brought together high-throughput TCR immunosequencing, statistical association of individual TCRs with disease status, and machine learning. A later analysis re-analyzed previously published TCR beta repertoires from about 600 donors and added high-resolution HLA genotyping to study TCR occurrence patterns. Rather than drawing on any new phenotypic data, the later analysis identified candidate immune exposures from TCR beta sequences and the way those sequences occurred across donors. In an earlier analysis of 500 to 650 of the donors, high-throughput TCR beta sequencing was used to judge whether each TCR beta V gene segment behaved as functional or pseudogenic. Donor age, sex, ethnicity and CMV serostatus were compiled alongside the repertoire data. A later genetic analysis used genome-wide SNP genotypes for 398 of the 666 donors, treating that subset as a discovery cohort. Every discovery cohort repertoire had been produced on one sequencing platform. HLA typing covered class I and class II loci at four-digit resolution. The number of typed donors differed by locus: 629-630 for A, B, C, DRB1 and DQB1; 500 to 550 for DQA1; around 580 for DPA1; and 450 to 480 for DPB1. Because of strong linkage in the cohort, 4 to 6 DR-DQ haplotypes were treated as single units for association and clustering. On average, roughly 250,000 unique TCR beta nucleotide sequences were sequenced per donor among a few hundred genotyped donors of the cohort, with roughly 18% of those sequences being non-productive.

As regards this clone: The target of this receptor is not known. Base-call qualities are not available, and no considerably larger clone is one nucleotide away.

CDR1 LNHDA and CDR2 SQIVND are derived from the germline V gene (reference sequence). From V the trimming removes 5 bases and from J it removes 7 bases, while the gene matches leave 12 bases of the junction unaccounted for. The CDR3 has 16 amino acids, counting the end cysteine and phenylalanine. Solely the CDR3 DNA is kept, with 48 bases framed from the first base. Beyond this particular receptor, the publication reports: In the study, around 150 TCR beta chains were listed as associated with cytomegalovirus. The presence/absence analyses assumed that sequencing depth was roughly uniform across donors, and that assumption may not be true. In an earlier analysis of approximately 600 of the donors, most TCR beta V segments were observed in productive rearrangements about 90% or about 30% of the time, broadly matching IMGT annotations. This cohort had only TCR beta chains sequenced, and the lack of alpha or paired-chain data limited which features could be detected. Most CMV-associated TCR beta chains appeared to be HLA-restricted in a later analysis, and the HLA associations seemed to be driven largely by CMV exposure. The only immune exposure information available for the cohort was CMV serostatus. A few of the identified cytomegalovirus-associated TCR beta chains were confirmed in vitro to be specific for cytomegalovirus antigens. HLA typing was unavailable for some donors at each locus, so association tests used only the typed subset. A cluster of highly shared sequence variants was judged likely to represent a technical artifact of the sequencing pipeline. A later analysis found that HLA-associated TCR beta chains were more clonally expanded and had lower generation probabilities than equally common non-associated chains. V-gene and J-gene trimming of TCR beta chains was associated with a missense DCLRE1C variant in a later genetic analysis, and the association was replicated in an independent cohort. A further reported finding was that TCR beta sequences accurately predicted the HLA-A and HLA-B alleles for most subjects in the first cohort. According to a later analysis, parvovirus B19, influenza, CMV and Epstein-Barr virus appeared linked to several top co-occurrence clusters. A later genetic analysis reported fewer N-insertions in productive TCRs among donors in an Asian-associated ancestry cluster than the 666-donor mean. The authors suggested that the approach could potentially be generalized to other disease states and immunological phenotypes. Most TCR sequences were observed very rarely across donors, whereas some public TCRs were present in many individuals. Around 16 rarely observed V segments, including chromosome 9 orphons, were excluded from the earlier analysis of a few hundred of the donors because counts were too low. In a later analysis, TCR association rates were found to vary across HLA loci, with the most associated TCRs seen for DRB1 alleles and the fewest for HLA-C alleles. Strong co-occurrence of HLA alleles, especially DR and DQ, made assigning TCR associations to individual alleles difficult. Cytomegalovirus status was reported to be diagnosed by the classifier with high specificity and sensitivity in both the original and validation cohorts. Correlated functional status among segregating V segments might reflect linkage disequilibrium, but an unknown experimental factor could not be ruled out. The 87-base-pair reads could not distinguish some IMGT-functional V segments, including TRBV6-2 and TRBV6-3, so those segments were excluded. A later analysis associated 15,000 to 20,000 TCR beta sequences with specific HLA alleles at a false discovery rate of 0.05.

The library was built by means of the immunoSEQ multiplex PCR assay. For the multiplex PCR, a mixture combining 60 forward primers for TCR Vbeta segments and 13 reverse primers for TCR Jbeta segments was used. The CDR3 region of rearranged TCR beta genes was amplified from genomic DNA with a multiplex PCR assay. The Illumina HiSeq System was used to sequence the amplified TCR beta libraries as 87-base-pair reads. Processing in the source paper ran as follows. In a later analysis, approximately 74 million unique TCR beta chains were counted across the approximately 670 repertoires, and approximately 11 million of these chains were shared by at least two donors. To remove PCR and sequencing errors, raw reads were error-corrected and collapsed into unique sequences using a nearest-neighbor algorithm that merged closely related sequences. V, D and J gene segments were assigned by aligning CDR3 sequences to IMGT reference sequences. Each retained sequence needed at least a six-nucleotide match to both a V gene segment and a J gene segment. Rearrangements were classified as productive when the CDR3 lacked stop codons and remained in frame with V and J, and all other rearrangements were classified as non-productive. CDR3 was defined according to IMGT convention as the region running from the second conserved V-encoded cysteine to the conserved J-encoded phenylalanine. The earlier analysis of about 590 of the donors excluded sequences that lacked an unambiguous match to a single V gene segment. In an earlier analysis of approximately 590 of the donors, a V segment was called functional when productive rearrangements were above 56.7%, and segregating when the standard deviation between donors exceeded 5%. A statistical classification framework was developed to diagnose cytomegalovirus status using the catalog of TCR beta chain sequences. A later analysis assigned V and J genes by comparing TCR nucleotide sequences with IMGT/GENE-DB human TR gene sequences. A later analysis assigned CDR3 sequences and most-parsimonious VDJ recombination scenarios with the TCRdist pipeline. In a later analysis, every TCR beta chain was defined by the combination of its CDR3 amino acid sequence and its V-gene family, and reads without a unique V-gene family were dropped. To address suspected cross-contamination and a sequencing artifact, a later analysis removed 592 highly shared, low-generation-probability nucleotide sequences. For each public chain, a later analysis derived a clonal expansion index from normalized ranks of inferred template counts within each repertoire. In a later analysis, generation probabilities were computed using a VDJ recombination model fitted to out-of-frame rearrangements, and the results were checked against IGoR. In a later analysis, hypergeometric tests were used to score TCR-TCR, TCR-HLA and TCR-CMV co-occurrence, with a repertoire-size bias correction applied to TCR pairs. False discovery rates were estimated in a later analysis by permuting HLA or CMV assignments 20 times. A later analysis grouped co-occurring TCRs with DBSCAN, adding TCRdist sequence similarity when clustering within HLA-allele-positive subsets. Co-occurrence clustering excluded repertoires with fewer than 30,000 or more than 120,000 public chains, plus five with anomalous nucleotide sharing. This is the immuneACCESS table as TCRdb keeps it, with only in-frame sequences that have V and J called. A part of the clones is gone; compared with another copy, unresolved V genes explain less than half, and the rest is unexplained. The V and J calls and the clone size are those of that table, but D and trimming were determined from the DNA. This sample lists 200,000 or so clones; approximately 80% were detected once. The leading ten clones occupy approximately 3.9% of the sample.

In total, 600 or so healthy bone marrow donors made up the cohort. Cohort members were all nominally healthy when sampled, although unrecorded immune exposures were likely present. The donor was CMV seronegative and belonged to the group of approximately 320 seronegative cohort members. A peripheral blood sample was provided by each donor, and peripheral blood mononuclear cells were used for TCR beta sequencing. The Qiagen DNeasy Blood Extraction Kit was used to extract genomic DNA from the blood cell samples. This TCR derives from a male donor in good health and CMV-seronegative. The sequencing sample was made of PBMCs. The sequence links TRBV19 to TRBJ2-1; 9 central nucleotides agree with TRBD2. The DNA sequence follows: TGTGCCAGTAGTGACCCCCAGCGGGAGGCTTCTAATGAGCAGTTCTTC. Translated, this is CASSDPQREASNEQFF.